This TCR beta chain is from a study of T-cell reconstitution after alpha-beta-depleted transplantation in children. CDR3 size: 15 residues. Germline V CDR1 and CDR2: SGHRS, YFSETQ. Trimming removed 0 bases from V and 8 bases from J, with 15 bases in between. Construction of the TCRbeta library involved unique molecular identifiers. TCRdb re-derived calls from the PCR reads in MiXCR, one entry per CDR3 protein. The table lists approximately 240,000 distinct CDR3 sequences, over 9.5% of them singletons. This clonotype was counted many times. The genes are TRBV5-1 and TRBJ2-1; tentative D call: TRBD2 (6 bases). The TCR sequence derives from a human donor who donated a stem cell graft to a child with SCID. The specimen comprised PBMCs from the stem cell graft donor, sampled from the stem cell graft. CDR3 residues: CASSLVPPREDEQFF. CDR3 in DNA: TGCGCCAGCAGCTTGGTCCCCCCGAGGGAGGATGAGCAGTTCTTC.